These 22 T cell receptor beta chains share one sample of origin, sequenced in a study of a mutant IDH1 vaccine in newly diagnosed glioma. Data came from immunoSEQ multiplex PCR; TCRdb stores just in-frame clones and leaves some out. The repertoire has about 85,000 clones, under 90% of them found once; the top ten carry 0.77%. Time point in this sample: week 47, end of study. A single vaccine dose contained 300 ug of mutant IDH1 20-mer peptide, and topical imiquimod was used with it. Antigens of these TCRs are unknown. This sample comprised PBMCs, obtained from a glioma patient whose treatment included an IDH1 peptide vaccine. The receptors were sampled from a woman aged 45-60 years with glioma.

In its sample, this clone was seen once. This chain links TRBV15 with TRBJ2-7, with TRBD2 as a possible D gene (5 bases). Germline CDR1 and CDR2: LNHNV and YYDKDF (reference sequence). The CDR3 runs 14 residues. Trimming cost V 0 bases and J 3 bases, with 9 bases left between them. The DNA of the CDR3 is TGTGCCACCAGCAGAGAGTCAGGAGGCTACGAGCAGTACTTC. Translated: CATSRESGGYEQYF.

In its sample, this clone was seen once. CDR3 coding DNA: TGTGCCAGCAGTGGACAGGGGGTCACTGAAGCTTTCTTT. Protein product: CASSGQGVTEAFF. V is TRBV6-1 and J is TRBJ1-1; 9 nucleotides line up with TRBD1. After removal of 4 bases from V and 4 bases from J, the junction contained 1 base not matched to a gene. The germline V gene encodes CDR1 MNHNS and CDR2 SASEGT. CDR3 length equals 13 residues.

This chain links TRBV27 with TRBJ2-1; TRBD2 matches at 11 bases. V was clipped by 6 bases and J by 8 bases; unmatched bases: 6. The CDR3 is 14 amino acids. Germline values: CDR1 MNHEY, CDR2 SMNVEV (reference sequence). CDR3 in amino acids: CASSRLAGSDEQFF. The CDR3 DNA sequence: TGTGCCAGCAGCCGACTAGCGGGATCCGATGAGCAGTTCTTC.

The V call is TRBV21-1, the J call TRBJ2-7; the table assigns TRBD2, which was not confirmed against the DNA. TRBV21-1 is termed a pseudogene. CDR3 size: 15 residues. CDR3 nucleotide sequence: TGTGCCAGCACCCTTGGGACTAGCGTTACCTACGAGCAGTACTTC. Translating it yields CASTLGTSVTYEQYF.

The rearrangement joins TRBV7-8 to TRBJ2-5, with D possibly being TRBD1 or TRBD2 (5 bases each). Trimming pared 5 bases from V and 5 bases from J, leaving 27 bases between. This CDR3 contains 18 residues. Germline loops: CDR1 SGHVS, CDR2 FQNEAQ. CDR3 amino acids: CASSPYRLILGVKETQYF. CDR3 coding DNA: TGTGCCAGCAGCCCATACCGACTCATATTGGGGGTAAAGGAGACCCAGTACTTC.

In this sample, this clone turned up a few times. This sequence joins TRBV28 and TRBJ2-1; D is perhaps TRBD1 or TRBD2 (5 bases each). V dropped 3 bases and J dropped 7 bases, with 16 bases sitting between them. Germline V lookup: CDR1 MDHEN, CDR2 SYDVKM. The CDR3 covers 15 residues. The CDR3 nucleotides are TGTGCCAGCAGTTTTGGGGGATCCCCTATTAATGAGCAGTTCTTC. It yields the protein CASSFGGSPINEQFF.

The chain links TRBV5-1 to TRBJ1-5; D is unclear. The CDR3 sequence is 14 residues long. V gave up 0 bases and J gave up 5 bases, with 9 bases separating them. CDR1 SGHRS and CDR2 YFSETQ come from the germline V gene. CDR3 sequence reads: CASSLGVTDQPQHF. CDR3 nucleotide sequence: TGCGCCAGCAGCTTGGGGGTTACCGATCAGCCCCAGCATTTT. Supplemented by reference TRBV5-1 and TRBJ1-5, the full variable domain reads KAGVTQTPRYLIKTRGQQVTLSCSPISGHRSVSWYQQTPGQGLQFLFEYFSETQRNKGNFPGRFSGRQFSNSRSEMNVSTLELGDSALYLCASSLGVTDQPQHFGDGTRLSIL.

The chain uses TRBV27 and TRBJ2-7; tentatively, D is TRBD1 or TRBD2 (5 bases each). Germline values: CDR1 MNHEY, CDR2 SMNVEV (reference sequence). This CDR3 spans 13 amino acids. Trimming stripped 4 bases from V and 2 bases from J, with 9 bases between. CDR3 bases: TGTGCCAGCAGTTCCGGGGCGGCCTACGAGCAGTACTTC. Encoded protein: CASSSGAAYEQYF.

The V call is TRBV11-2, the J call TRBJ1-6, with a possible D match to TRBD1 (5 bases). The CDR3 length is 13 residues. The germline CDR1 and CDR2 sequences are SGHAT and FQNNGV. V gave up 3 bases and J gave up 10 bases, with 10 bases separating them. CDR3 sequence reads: CASSFQGDSPLHF. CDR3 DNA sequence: TGTGCCAGCAGCTTCCAGGGCGACTCACCCCTCCACTTT.

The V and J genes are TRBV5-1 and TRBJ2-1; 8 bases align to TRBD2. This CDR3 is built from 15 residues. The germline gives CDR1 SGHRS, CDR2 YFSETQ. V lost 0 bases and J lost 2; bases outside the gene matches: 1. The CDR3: CASSLGTSPYNEQFF. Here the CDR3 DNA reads TGCGCCAGCAGCTTGGGGACTAGCCCCTACAATGAGCAGTTCTTC.

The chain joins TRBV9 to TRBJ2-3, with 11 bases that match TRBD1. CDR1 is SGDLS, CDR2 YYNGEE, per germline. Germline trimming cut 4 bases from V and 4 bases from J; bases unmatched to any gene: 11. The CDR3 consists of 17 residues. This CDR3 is CASSPRWTGGAPDTQYF. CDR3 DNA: TGTGCCAGCAGCCCTCGTTGGACAGGGGGCGCACCAGATACGCAGTATTTT.

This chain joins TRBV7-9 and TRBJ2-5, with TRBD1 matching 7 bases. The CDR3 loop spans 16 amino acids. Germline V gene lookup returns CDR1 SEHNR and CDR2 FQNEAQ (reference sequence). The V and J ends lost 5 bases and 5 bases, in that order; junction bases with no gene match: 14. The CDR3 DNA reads TGTGCCAGCAGCCAAGAATTCCGACAGGGTCGGGAGACCCAGTACTTC. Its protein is CASSQEFRQGRETQYF.

CDR3 region: CASSLGPGPSYEQYF. DNA for the CDR3: TGTGCCAGCAGCTTAGGGCCAGGGCCCTCCTACGAGCAGTACTTC. The chain links TRBV7-9 to TRBJ2-7; D perhaps matches TRBD1 (5 bases). Germline V gives CDR1 SEHNR, CDR2 FQNEAQ (reference sequence). The CDR3 is 15 residues long. V shed 1 base and J shed 0 bases, with 10 bases lying between them. The full variable domain, completed using reference TRBV7-9 and TRBJ2-7, is DTGVSQNPRHKITKRGQNVTFRCDPISEHNRLYWYRQTLGQGPEFLTYFQNEAQLEKSRLLSDRFSAERPKGSFSTLEIQRTEQGDSAMYLCASSLGPGPSYEQYFGPGTRLTVT.

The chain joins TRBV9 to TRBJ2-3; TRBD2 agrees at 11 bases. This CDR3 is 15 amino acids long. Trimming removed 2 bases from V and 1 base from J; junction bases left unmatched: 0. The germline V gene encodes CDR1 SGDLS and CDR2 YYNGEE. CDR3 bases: TGTGCCAGCAGCGTTAGCGGGGGGGGCACAGATACGCAGTATTTT. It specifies CASSVSGGGTDTQYF.

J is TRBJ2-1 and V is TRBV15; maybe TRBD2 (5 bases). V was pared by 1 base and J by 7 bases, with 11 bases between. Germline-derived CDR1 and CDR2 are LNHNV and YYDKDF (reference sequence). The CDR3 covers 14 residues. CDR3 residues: CATSRGVAPNEQFF. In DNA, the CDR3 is TGTGCCACCAGCAGAGGAGTAGCGCCAAATGAGCAGTTCTTC.

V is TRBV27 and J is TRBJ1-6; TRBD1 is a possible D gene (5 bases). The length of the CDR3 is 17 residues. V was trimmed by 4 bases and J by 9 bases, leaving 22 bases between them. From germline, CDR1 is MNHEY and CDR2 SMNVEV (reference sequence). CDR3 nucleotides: TGTGCCAGCAGTTCACCAGGGCAGGGTAGTATAAGTTCACCCCTCCACTTT. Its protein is CASSSPGQGSISSPLHF.

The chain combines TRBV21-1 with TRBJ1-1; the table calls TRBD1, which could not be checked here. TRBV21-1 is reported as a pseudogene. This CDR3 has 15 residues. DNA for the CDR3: TGTGCCAGCAGCAAAGAAAGAGCAGGGGGCACTGAAGCTTTCTTT. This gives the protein CASSKERAGGTEAFF.

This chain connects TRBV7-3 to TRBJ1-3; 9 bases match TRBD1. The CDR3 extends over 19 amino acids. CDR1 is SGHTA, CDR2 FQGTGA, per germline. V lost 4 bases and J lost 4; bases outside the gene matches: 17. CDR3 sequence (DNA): TGTGCCAGCAGCTCTTGGGACAGGGAACTCCGTACCTACGGAAACACCATATATTTT. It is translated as CASSSWDRELRTYGNTIYF.

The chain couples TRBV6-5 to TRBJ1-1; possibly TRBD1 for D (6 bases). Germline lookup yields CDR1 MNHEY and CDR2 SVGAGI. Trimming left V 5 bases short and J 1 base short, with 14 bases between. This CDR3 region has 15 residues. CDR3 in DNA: TGTGCCAGCAGTCAGACTAGGACAGCGAACACTGAAGCTTTCTTT. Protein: CASSQTRTANTEAFF.

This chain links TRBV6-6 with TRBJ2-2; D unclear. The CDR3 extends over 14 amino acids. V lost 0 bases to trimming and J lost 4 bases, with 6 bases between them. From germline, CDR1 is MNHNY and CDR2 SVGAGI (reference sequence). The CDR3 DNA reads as TGTGCCAGCAGTTACTCTAGTGCCACCGGGGAGCTGTTTTTT. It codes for CASSYSSATGELFF.

For the CDR3, the DNA is TGTGCCAGCAGCTTTTACGGGAGCCTTACCTTCGGCTACACCTTC. This encodes CASSFYGSLTFGYTF. The chain links TRBV5-6 to TRBJ1-2; D call uncertain. V shed 2 bases and J shed 8 bases, with 19 bases lying between them. Germline CDR1 and CDR2: SGHDT and YYEEEE. The CDR3 is made up of 15 amino acids.

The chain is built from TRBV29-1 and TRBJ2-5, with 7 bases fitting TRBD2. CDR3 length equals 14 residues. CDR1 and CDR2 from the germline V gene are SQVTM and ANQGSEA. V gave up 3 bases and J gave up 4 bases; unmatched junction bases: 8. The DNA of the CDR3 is TGCAGCGTTGATGCCGGGAGGATGGGAGAGACCCAGTACTTC. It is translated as CSVDAGRMGETQYF. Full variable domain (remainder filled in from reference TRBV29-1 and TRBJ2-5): SAVISQKPSRDICQRGTSLTIQCQVDSQVTMMFWYRQQPGQSLTLIATANQGSEATYESGFVIDKFPISRPNLTFSTLTVSNMSPEDSSIYLCSVDAGRMGETQYFGPGTRLLVL.